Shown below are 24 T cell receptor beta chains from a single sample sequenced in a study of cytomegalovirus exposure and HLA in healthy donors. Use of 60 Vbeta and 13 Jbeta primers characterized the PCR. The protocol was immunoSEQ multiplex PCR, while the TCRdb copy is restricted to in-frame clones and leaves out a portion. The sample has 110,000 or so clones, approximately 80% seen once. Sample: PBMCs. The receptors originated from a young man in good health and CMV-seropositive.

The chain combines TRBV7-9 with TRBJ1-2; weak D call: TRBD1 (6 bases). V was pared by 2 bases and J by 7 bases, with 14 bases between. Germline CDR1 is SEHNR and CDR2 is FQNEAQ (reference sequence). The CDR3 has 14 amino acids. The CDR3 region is CASSLYPGERGYTF. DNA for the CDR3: TGTGCCAGCAGCTTATATCCAGGGGAGCGTGGCTACACCTTC.

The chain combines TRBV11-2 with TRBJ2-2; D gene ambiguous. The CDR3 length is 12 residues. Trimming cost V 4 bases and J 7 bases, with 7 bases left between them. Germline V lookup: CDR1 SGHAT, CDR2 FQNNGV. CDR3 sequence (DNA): TGTGCCAGCAGCTCCCTCGGCGGGGAGCTGTTTTTT. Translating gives CASSSLGGELFF.

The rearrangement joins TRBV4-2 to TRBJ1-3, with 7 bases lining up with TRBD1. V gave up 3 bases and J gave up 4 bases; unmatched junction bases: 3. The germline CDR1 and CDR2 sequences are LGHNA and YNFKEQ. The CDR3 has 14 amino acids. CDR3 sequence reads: CASSHGQEGNTIYF. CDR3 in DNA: TGTGCCAGCAGCCACGGACAGGAGGGAAACACCATATATTTT.

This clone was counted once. The CDR3 region is CASSQDSGQGYNEQFF. CDR3 coding DNA: TGCGCCAGCAGCCAAGATTCGGGACAGGGCTACAATGAGCAGTTCTTC. The chain carries TRBV4-1 and TRBJ2-1, with 9 positions matching TRBD1. V was pared by 0 bases and J by 3 bases, with 3 bases of the junction left unmatched. This CDR3 region has 16 residues. Germline loops: CDR1 MGHRA, CDR2 YSYEKL.

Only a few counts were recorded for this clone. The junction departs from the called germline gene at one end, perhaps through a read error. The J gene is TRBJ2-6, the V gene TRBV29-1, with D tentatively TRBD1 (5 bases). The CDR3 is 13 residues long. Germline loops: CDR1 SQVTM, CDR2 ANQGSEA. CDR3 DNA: TGCAGCGTTACCATATCTGGGGCCAACGGCCTGACTTTC. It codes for CSVTISGANGLTF.

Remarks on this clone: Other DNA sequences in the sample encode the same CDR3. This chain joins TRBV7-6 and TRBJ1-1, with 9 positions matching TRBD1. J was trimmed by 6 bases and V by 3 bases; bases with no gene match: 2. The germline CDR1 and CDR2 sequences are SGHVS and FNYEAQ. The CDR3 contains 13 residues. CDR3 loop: CASSLGQGSEAFF. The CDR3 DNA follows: TGTGCCAGCAGCTTGGGACAGGGATCTGAAGCTTTCTTT. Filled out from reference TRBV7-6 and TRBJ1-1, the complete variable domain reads GAGVSQSPRYKVTKRGQDVALRCDPISGHVSLYWYRQALGQGPEFLTYFNYEAQQDKSGLPNDRFSAERPEGSISTLTIQRTEQRDSAMYRCASSLGQGSEAFFGQGTRLTVV.

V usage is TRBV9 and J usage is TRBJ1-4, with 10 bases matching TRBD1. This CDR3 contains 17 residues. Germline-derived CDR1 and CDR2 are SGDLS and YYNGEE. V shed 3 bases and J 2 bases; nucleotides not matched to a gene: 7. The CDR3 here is CASSAGQGGRTNEKLFF. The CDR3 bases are TGTGCCAGCAGCGCCGGACAGGGGGGTCGCACTAATGAAAAACTGTTTTTT.

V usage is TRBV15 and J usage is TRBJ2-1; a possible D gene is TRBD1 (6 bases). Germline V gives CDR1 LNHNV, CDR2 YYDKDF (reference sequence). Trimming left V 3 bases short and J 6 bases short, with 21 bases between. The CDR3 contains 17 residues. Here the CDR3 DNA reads TGTGCCACCAGCAGGGACAGAACGTTTCGCGCCCCCAATGAGCAGTTCTTC. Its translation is CATSRDRTFRAPNEQFF.

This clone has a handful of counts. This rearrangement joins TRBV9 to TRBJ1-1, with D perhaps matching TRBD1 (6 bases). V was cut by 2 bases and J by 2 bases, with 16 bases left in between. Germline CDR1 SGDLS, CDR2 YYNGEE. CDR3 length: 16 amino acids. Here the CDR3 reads CASSVATGTINTEAFF. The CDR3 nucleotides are TGTGCCAGCAGCGTCGCTACCGGGACAATCAACACTGAAGCTTTCTTT.

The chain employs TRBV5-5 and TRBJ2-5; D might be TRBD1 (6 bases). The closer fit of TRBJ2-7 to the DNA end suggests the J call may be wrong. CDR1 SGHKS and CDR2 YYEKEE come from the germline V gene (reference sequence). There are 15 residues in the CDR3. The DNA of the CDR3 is TGTGCCAGCAGTTTCGTACAGGGTATCTCCTACGAGCAGTACTTC. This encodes CASSFVQGISYEQYF.

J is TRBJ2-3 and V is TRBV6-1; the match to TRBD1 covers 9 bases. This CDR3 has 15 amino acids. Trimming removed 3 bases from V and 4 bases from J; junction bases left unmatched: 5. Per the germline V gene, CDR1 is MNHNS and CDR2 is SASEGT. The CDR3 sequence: CASSERDRASDTQYF. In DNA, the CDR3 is TGTGCCAGCAGTGAGAGGGACAGGGCCTCAGATACGCAGTATTTT.

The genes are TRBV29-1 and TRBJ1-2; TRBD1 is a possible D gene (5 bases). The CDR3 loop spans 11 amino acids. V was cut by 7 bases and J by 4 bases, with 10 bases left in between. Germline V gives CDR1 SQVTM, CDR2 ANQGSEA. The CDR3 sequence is CSAEDSYGYTF. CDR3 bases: TGCAGCGCCGAAGACAGCTATGGCTACACCTTC.

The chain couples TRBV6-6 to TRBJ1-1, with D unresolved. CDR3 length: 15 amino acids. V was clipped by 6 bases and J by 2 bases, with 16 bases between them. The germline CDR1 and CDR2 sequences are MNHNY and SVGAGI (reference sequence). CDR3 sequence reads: CASSHLRTGNTEAFF. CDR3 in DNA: TGTGCCAGCAGCCATCTCCGCACGGGTAACACTGAAGCTTTCTTT.

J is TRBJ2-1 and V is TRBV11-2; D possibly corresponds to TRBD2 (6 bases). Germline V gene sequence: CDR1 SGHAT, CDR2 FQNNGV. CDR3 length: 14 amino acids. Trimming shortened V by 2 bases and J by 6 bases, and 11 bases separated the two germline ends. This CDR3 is CASSLRDFPNEQFF. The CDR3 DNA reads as TGTGCCAGCAGCTTAAGGGACTTTCCCAATGAGCAGTTCTTC.

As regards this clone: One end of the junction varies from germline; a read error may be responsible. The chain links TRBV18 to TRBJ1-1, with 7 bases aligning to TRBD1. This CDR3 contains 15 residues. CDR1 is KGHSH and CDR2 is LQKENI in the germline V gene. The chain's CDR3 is CASSSPGTVPDEAFF. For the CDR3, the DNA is TGTGCCAGCTCATCACCAGGGACAGTACCCGATGAAGCTTTCTTT.

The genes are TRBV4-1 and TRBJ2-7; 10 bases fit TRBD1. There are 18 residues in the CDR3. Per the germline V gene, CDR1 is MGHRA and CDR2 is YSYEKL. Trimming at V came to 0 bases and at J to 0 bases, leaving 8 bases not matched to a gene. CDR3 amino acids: CASSQDDLRTGGSYEQYF. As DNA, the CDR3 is TGCGCCAGCAGCCAAGATGACTTGAGGACAGGGGGCTCCTACGAGCAGTACTTC.

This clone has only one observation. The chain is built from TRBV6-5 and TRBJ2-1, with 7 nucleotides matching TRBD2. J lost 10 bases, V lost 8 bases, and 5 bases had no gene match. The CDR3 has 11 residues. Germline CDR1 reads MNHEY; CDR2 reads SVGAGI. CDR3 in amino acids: CASLLAWEQFF. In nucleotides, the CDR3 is TGTGCCAGCTTACTAGCGTGGGAGCAGTTCTTC.

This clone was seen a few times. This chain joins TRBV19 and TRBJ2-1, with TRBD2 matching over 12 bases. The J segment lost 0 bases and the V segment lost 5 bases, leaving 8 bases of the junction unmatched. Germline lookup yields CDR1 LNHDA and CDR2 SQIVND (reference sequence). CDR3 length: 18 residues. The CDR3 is CASSSGLAGLSSYNEQFF. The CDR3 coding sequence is TGTGCCAGTAGTTCGGGACTAGCGGGCCTAAGCTCCTACAATGAGCAGTTCTTC. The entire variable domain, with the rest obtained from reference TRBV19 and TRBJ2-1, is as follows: DGGITQSPKYLFRKEGQNVTLSCEQNLNHDAMYWYRQDPGQGLRLIYYSQIVNDFQKGDIAEGYSVSREKKESFPLTVTSAQKNPTAFYLCASSSGLAGLSSYNEQFFGPGTRLTVL.

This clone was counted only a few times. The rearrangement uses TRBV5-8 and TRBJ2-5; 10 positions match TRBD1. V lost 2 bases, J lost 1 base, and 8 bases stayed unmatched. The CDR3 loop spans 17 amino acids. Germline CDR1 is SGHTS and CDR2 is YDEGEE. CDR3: CASSFFGTGASQETQYF. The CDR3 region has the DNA TGTGCCAGCAGCTTTTTTGGGACAGGGGCCTCCCAAGAGACCCAGTACTTC.

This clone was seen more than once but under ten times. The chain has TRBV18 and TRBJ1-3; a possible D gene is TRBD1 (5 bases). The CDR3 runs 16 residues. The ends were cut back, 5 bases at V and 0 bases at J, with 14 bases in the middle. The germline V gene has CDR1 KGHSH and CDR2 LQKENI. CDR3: CASSGAPAASGNTIYF. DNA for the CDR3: TGTGCCAGCTCAGGGGCCCCGGCAGCCTCTGGAAACACCATATATTTT.

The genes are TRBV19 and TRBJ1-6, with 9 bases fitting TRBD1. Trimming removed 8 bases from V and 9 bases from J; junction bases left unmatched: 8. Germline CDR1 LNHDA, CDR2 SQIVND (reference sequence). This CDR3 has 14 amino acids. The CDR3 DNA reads TGTGCCAGTGGAGAGACAGGGGGGGCTTCACCCCTCCACTTT. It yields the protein CASGETGGASPLHF.

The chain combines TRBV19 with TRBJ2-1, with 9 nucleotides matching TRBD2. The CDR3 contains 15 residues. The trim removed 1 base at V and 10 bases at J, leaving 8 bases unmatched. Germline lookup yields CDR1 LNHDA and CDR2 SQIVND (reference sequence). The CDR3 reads CASSIGAGGLYEQFF. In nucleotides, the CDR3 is TGTGCCAGTAGTATAGGGGCGGGGGGGCTTTACGAGCAGTTCTTC.

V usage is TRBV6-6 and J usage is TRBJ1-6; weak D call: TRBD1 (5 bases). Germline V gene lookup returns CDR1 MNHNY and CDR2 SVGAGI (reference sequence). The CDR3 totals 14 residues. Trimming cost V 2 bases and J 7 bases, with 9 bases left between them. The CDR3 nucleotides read TGTGCCAGCAGTTACAATCAGGGAAATTCACCCCTCCACTTT. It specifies CASSYNQGNSPLHF.

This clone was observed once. CDR3 protein: CATSRAGTTDTQYF. Here the CDR3 DNA reads TGTGCCACCAGCAGAGCGGGAACCACAGATACGCAGTATTTT. The chain is built from TRBV15 and TRBJ2-3, with D possibly TRBD2 on 5 matching bases. CDR1 and CDR2 from the germline V gene are LNHNV and YYDKDF (reference sequence). The CDR3 runs 14 residues. Deletions cut 1 base from V and 2 bases from J, with 7 bases between.